Below, one T cell receptor beta chain is given with its context. The target of this receptor is not known. Base qualities are not provided; no much larger clone lies one nucleotide away. A distance of 10 bases separates the germline ends of V and J, which lose 9 bases and 1 base respectively. Including cysteine and phenylalanine, the CDR3 has 13 amino acids. Only the CDR3 part of the read is kept: 39 bases, read in frame from the first base. Per the germline V gene, MNHNS is the CDR1 and SASEGT is the CDR2. Library preparation employed the immunoSEQ multiplex PCR assay. A mixture of 60 forward primers for TCR Vbeta segments and 13 reverse primers for TCR Jbeta segments was used in the multiplex PCR. Amplification of the CDR3 region of rearranged TCR beta genes was performed with a multiplex PCR assay on genomic DNA. The amplified TCR beta libraries were sequenced on the Illumina HiSeq System as 87-base-pair reads. The authors' pipeline ran thus. A later analysis counted about 80 million unique TCR beta chains across the 650 to 700 repertoires, and some 11 million of these chains were shared by at least two donors. Raw reads were error-corrected and collapsed into unique sequences by a nearest-neighbor algorithm in which closely related sequences were merged to remove PCR and sequencing errors. Alignment of CDR3 sequences to IMGT reference sequences was used to assign V, D and J gene segments. For a sequence to be retained, at least a six-nucleotide match to both a V gene segment and a J gene segment was required. A rearrangement was called productive if the CDR3 had no stop codons and remained in frame with V and J, and every other rearrangement was called non-productive. Following IMGT convention, CDR3 was defined as the stretch from the second conserved V-encoded cysteine up to the conserved J-encoded phenylalanine. In an earlier analysis of roughly 580 of the donors, sequences lacking an unambiguous match to a single V gene segment were excluded. In an earlier analysis of approximately 610 of the donors, V segments were called functional above 56.7% productive rearrangements and were called segregating when the between-donor standard deviation exceeded 5%. A statistical classification framework was developed to diagnose cytomegalovirus status using the catalog of TCR beta chain sequences. V and J gene assignment, in a later analysis, came from comparing TCR nucleotide sequences with IMGT/GENE-DB human TR gene sequences. A later analysis assigned CDR3 sequences and most-parsimonious VDJ recombination scenarios with the TCRdist pipeline. In a later analysis, each TCR beta chain was defined by its CDR3 amino acid sequence together with its V-gene family, and reads without a unique V-gene family were excluded. To address suspected cross-contamination and a sequencing artifact, a later analysis removed roughly 640 highly shared, low-generation-probability nucleotide sequences. In a later analysis, a clonal expansion index was calculated for each public chain from normalized within-repertoire ranks of inferred template counts. Generation probabilities in a later analysis came from a VDJ recombination model fitted to out-of-frame rearrangements, and those results were checked against IGoR. Hypergeometric tests were used in a later analysis to score TCR-TCR, TCR-HLA and TCR-CMV co-occurrence, with a repertoire-size bias correction applied to the TCR pairs. In a later analysis, false discovery rates were estimated by permuting HLA or CMV assignments 20 times. A later analysis grouped co-occurring TCRs with DBSCAN, adding TCRdist sequence similarity when clustering within HLA-allele-positive subsets. Repertoires with fewer than 30,000 or more than 120,000 public chains, plus five repertoires with anomalous nucleotide sharing, were excluded from co-occurrence clustering. Sourced from immuneACCESS, this table was stored by TCRdb with only in-frame sequences that have V and J called. A share of the clones is absent; for the studies checked, an unresolved V gene accounts for under half, and the remainder has no known explanation. V and J calls and clone size are as listed in that table; D and trimming were resolved from the DNA. The sample table shows about 190,000 clones, and 75% to 90% are seen once. The ten largest clones take up 1.3% of the sample.

The cohort comprised around 690 healthy bone marrow donors. At the time of sampling, every cohort member was nominally healthy, though immune exposures that went unrecorded were likely present. The donor was CMV seronegative and belonged to the group of around 350 seronegative cohort members. Every donor gave a peripheral blood sample, and the peripheral blood mononuclear cells from that sample were used for TCR beta sequencing. The Qiagen DNeasy Blood Extraction Kit was used to extract genomic DNA from the blood cell samples. The data belong to a study of cytomegalovirus exposure and HLA in healthy donors (dated by TCRdb to the late 2010s). Concerning the study at large: An earlier analysis of a few hundred of the donors reported 276 Gb of sequence data and 95 million to 130 million unique TCR beta sequences obtained from around 180 million T cells. The aim of the study was to test whether cataloging public T cell receptors could identify signatures of past pathogen exposure. Typing coverage differed by locus: A, B, C, DRB1 and DQB1 were typed in roughly 629-630 donors, DQA1 in 500 to 550, DPA1 in 600 to 610, and DPB1 in roughly 450. Because of strong linkage in the cohort, four to six DR-DQ haplotypes were treated as single units for association and clustering. Alongside the repertoire data, information on donor age, sex, ethnicity and CMV serostatus was compiled. An earlier analysis of approximately 630 of the donors applied high-throughput TCR beta sequencing to assess whether each TCR beta V gene segment acted as functional or pseudogenic. Rather than using new phenotypic data, the later analysis identified candidate immune exposures from TCR beta sequences and from how often those sequences occurred across donors. Both class I and class II loci were covered by HLA typing, at four-digit resolution. A later analysis re-examined previously published TCR beta repertoires from over 500 donors and added high-resolution HLA genotyping to investigate patterns of TCR occurrence. To predict cytomegalovirus infection status, the study combined high-throughput TCR immunosequencing, statistical association of individual TCRs with disease status, and machine learning. Approximately 300 gigabases of sequencing data and tens of millions of unique TCR sequences made up an early release that covered fewer than 650 HLA-typed donors. On average, roughly 250,000 unique TCR beta nucleotide sequences were sequenced per donor among about 400 genotyped donors of the cohort, with around 19% of those sequences being non-productive. A separate validation cohort of approximately 130 different subjects was used in addition to the approximately 610-subject first cohort. Among the roughly 430 genotyped donors, under 90% belonged to the genetic ancestry cluster associated with self-reported Caucasian donors. A later genetic analysis took genome-wide SNP genotypes for about 60% of the roughly 670 donors and used that subset as a discovery cohort. Every discovery cohort repertoire had been produced on one sequencing platform. The study used immunosequencing to profile the T cell repertoires of several hundred subjects and linked those repertoires to cytomegalovirus serostatus.

Results and caveats for the whole study, not just this receptor: A later analysis found that most CMV-associated TCR beta chains appeared HLA-restricted, with HLA associations seemingly driven largely by CMV exposure. A later genetic analysis reported fewer N-insertions in productive TCRs among donors in an Asian-associated ancestry cluster than the roughly 620-donor mean. A cluster of highly shared sequence variants was judged likely to represent a technical artifact of the sequencing pipeline. At a false discovery rate of 0.05, a later analysis linked 16,951 TCR beta sequences to specific HLA alleles. While some public TCRs were present in many individuals, most TCR sequences turned up only very rarely across donors. In an earlier analysis of some 500 of the donors, most TCR beta V segments were observed in productive rearrangements about 87% or about 30% of the time, broadly matching IMGT annotations. Immune exposure information for the cohort was limited to CMV serostatus. HLA typing was unavailable for some donors at each locus, so association tests used only the typed subset. In vitro tests confirmed that three of the cytomegalovirus-associated TCR beta chains recognize cytomegalovirus antigens. The authors suggested that the approach could potentially be generalized to other disease states and immunological phenotypes. In this cohort, only TCR beta chains were sequenced, and detectable features were limited by the absence of alpha or paired-chain data. Compared with equally common non-associated chains, HLA-associated TCR beta chains in a later analysis were more clonally expanded and had lower generation probabilities. The classifier was reported to diagnose cytomegalovirus status with high specificity and sensitivity in both the original and validation cohorts. A further reported finding was that TCR beta sequences accurately predicted the HLA-A and HLA-B alleles for most subjects in the first cohort. In the study, approximately 160 TCR beta chains were listed as associated with cytomegalovirus. Assigning TCR associations to individual alleles was difficult when HLA alleles, especially DR and DQ, strongly co-occurred. A later genetic analysis associated a missense DCLRE1C variant with V-gene and J-gene trimming of TCR beta chains, and an independent cohort replicated the association. A later analysis found that TCR association rates varied across HLA loci, with DRB1 alleles showing the most associated TCRs and HLA-C alleles the fewest. In a later analysis, several top co-occurrence clusters were reported to appear linked to parvovirus B19, influenza, CMV and Epstein-Barr virus. The presence/absence analyses assumed that sequencing depth was roughly uniform across donors, and that assumption may not be true. Because counts were too low, fewer than 20 rarely observed V segments, including chromosome 9 orphons, were excluded from the earlier analysis of 587 of the donors. Some IMGT-functional V segments, including TRBV6-2 and TRBV6-3, could not be told apart with the 87-base-pair reads, so those segments were excluded. Correlated functional status among segregating V segments might be attributable to linkage disequilibrium, but an unknown experimental factor could not be ruled out.

Sequenced input: PBMCs. The clonotype comes from a young man in good health and CMV-seronegative. The chain is encoded by TRBV6-1 joined to TRBJ1-5; a confident D gene designation cannot be given. The CDR3 amino acid sequence is: CASRGQSNQPQHF. The nucleotides are TGTGCCAGTAGAGGGCAGAGCAATCAGCCCCAGCATTTT.